This T cell receptor beta chain is from a study of cytomegalovirus exposure and HLA in healthy donors. Sequencing used immunoSEQ multiplex PCR; TCRdb keeps in-frame clones, though not all of them. The sample records some 130,000 clones, around nine tenths being singletons. V was cut by 3 bases and J by 3 bases, with 9 bases left in between. The germline gives CDR1 SGHAT, CDR2 FQNNGV. The CDR3 has 13 amino acids. Remarks on this clone: No antigen is known for it.

Findings of the study overall: Through in vitro validation, three CMV-associated chains were shown to be specific for CMV antigens. Most TCR sequences were uncommon, yet certain public TCRs appeared in many donors. The study put around 180 TCR beta chains on its list as cytomegalovirus-associated.

Donors were drawn from the approximately 130-subject validation cohort, separate from the roughly 670-subject first cohort. The chain combines TRBV11-2 with TRBJ2-7; TRBD1 is a possible D gene (6 bases). Sequencing used PBMCs. The receptor's source is a man aged 25-45 years in good health and CMV-seronegative. In DNA form, the CDR3 reads TGTGCCAGCAGCTTCACGGACAGCTACGAGCAGTACTTC. Translation gives CASSFTDSYEQYF.